The 10 T cell receptor beta chains below come from one sample, sequenced in a study of blood T cells in healthy people across ages. A second PCR, run for roughly 6 to 11 cycles, used a sample-barcoded 5' primer plus a J-beta primer mix. TCRdb processed the 5' RACE reads anew with MiXCR; each CDR3 protein has one entry. The sample lists roughly 640,000 distinct CDR3 sequences; roughly 30% were seen once. The specimen sequenced was blood. These receptors originate from a woman aged 80 or over in good health.

At least ten counts were recorded for this clonotype. The chain couples TRBV5-8 to TRBJ2-5; 8 bases align to TRBD2. CDR1 and CDR2 (germline): SGHTS, YDEGEE. The CDR3 covers 15 residues. Trimming cost V 5 bases and J 5 bases; bases outside gene matches: 11. This CDR3 reads CASRVGLARGETQYF. The CDR3 DNA follows: TGTGCCAGCAGGGTTGGACTAGCCCGGGGGGAGACCCAGTACTTC.

The CDR3, as DNA: TGTGCCAGCAGTTTCCATGACACGTCCTATGGCTACACCTTC. This encodes CASSFHDTSYGYTF. The V and J genes are TRBV6-5 and TRBJ1-2, with D uncertain. V lost 4 bases and J 4 bases, leaving 13 bases between the germline ends. This CDR3 is 14 amino acids long. Germline-derived CDR1 and CDR2 are MNHEY and SVGAGI.

This clonotype has at least ten counts. This chain uses TRBV7-9 with TRBJ2-1; 9 nucleotides align to TRBD2. After removal of 5 bases from V and 4 bases from J, the junction contained 9 bases not matched to a gene. Germline CDR1 and CDR2: SEHNR and FQNEAQ (reference sequence). The CDR3 consists of 16 residues. CDR3 sequence (DNA): TGTGCCAGCAGCCCTAGGGGGCTAGCGGGGTACAATGAGCAGTTCTTC. It codes for CASSPRGLAGYNEQFF.

At least ten counts were recorded for this clonotype. V usage is TRBV28 and J usage is TRBJ2-1; 8 nucleotides align to TRBD2. The CDR3 has 16 residues. Trimming removed 7 bases from V and 7 bases from J; junction bases left unmatched: 15. The V gene's germline CDR1 is MDHEN and CDR2 SYDVKM. CDR3 in amino acids: CASTSRGGGFRNEQFF. The CDR3, as DNA: TGTGCCAGCACCTCACGAGGCGGGGGGTTTAGGAATGAGCAGTTCTTC.

This clonotype has just a few counts. With a much larger clone just one base away, this may be a read error. This rearrangement joins TRBV7-8 to TRBJ2-4, with D possibly called TRBD1 or TRBD2 (5 bases each). The DNA end lines up better with TRBJ2-5; the J call may be wrong. The CDR3 extends over 13 amino acids. Germline V gene data show CDR1 as SGHVS and CDR2 as FQNEAQ. The CDR3 DNA follows: TGTGCCAGCAGCGCCGGGGCTGGGGAGACCCAGTACTTC. Residues: CASSAGAGETQYF.

This clonotype was counted at least ten times. The chain uses TRBV7-9 and TRBJ1-1; D is undetermined. Germline lookup yields CDR1 SEHNR and CDR2 FQNEAQ (reference sequence). There are 14 residues in the CDR3. The V gene lost 6 bases and the J gene lost 0 bases, with 11 bases spanning the gap. DNA for the CDR3: TGTGCCAGCAGATCCGACACAGTGAACACTGAAGCTTTCTTT. Its protein product is CASRSDTVNTEAFF. Complete variable domain (other parts from reference TRBV7-9 and TRBJ1-1): DTGVSQNPRHKITKRGQNVTFRCDPISEHNRLYWYRQTLGQGPEFLTYFQNEAQLEKSRLLSDRFSAERPKGSFSTLEIQRTEQGDSAMYLCASRSDTVNTEAFFGQGTRLTVV.

This rearrangement joins TRBV11-3 to TRBJ2-3, with no clear D. Looked up from germline, CDR1 is SGHNT and CDR2 is YENEEA. The CDR3 is 13 residues long. V was clipped by 0 bases and J by 8 bases, with 9 bases between them. The CDR3 DNA is TGTGCCAGCAGCTTAGAGGAATGGGGTACGCAGTATTTT. Its translation is CASSLEEWGTQYF.

The V gene is TRBV29-1, the J gene TRBJ1-1; D uncertain. Trimming left V 5 bases short and J 3 bases short, with 16 bases between. Germline V gene sequence: CDR1 SQVTM, CDR2 ANQGSEA. The CDR3 extends over 14 amino acids. The CDR3 loop reads CSVQVKGGDTEAFF. The DNA for the CDR3 is TGCAGCGTTCAAGTCAAAGGAGGCGACACTGAAGCTTTCTTT. Complete variable domain (other parts from reference TRBV29-1 and TRBJ1-1): SAVISQKPSRDICQRGTSLTIQCQVDSQVTMMFWYRQQPGQSLTLIATANQGSEATYESGFVIDKFPISRPNLTFSTLTVSNMSPEDSSIYLCSVQVKGGDTEAFFGQGTRLTVV.

This clonotype appeared many times. The CDR3 loop is CASSKEDEQYF. For the CDR3, the DNA is TGTGCCAGCAGCAAAGAGGACGAGCAGTACTTC. The rearrangement links TRBV21-1 to TRBJ2-7. TRBV21-1 is a listed pseudogene. The CDR3 is 11 amino acids.

A remark on this clonotype: This may come from a read error, since a much larger clone is one base off. The V and J genes are TRBV20-1 and TRBJ2-7; D unresolved. The CDR3 extends over 11 amino acids. Trimming left V 1 base short and J 7 bases short, with 8 bases between. Germline V gene lookup returns CDR1 DFQATT and CDR2 SNEGSKA (reference sequence). The CDR3 is CSARARNEQYF. The CDR3 DNA reads as TGCAGTGCTAGAGCGAGGAATGAGCAGTACTTC.